Listed below are T cell receptor beta chains from one sample, sequenced in a study of radiotherapy plus CTLA-4 blockade in lung cancer. Profiled with immunoSEQ multiplex PCR; TCRdb holds only in-frame clones, not every one. The data show about 29,000 clones, over 75% seen once. The sample consisted of peripheral blood, taken from a patient treated with radiotherapy plus ipilimumab. These receptors all come from a human donor with non-small cell lung cancer that progressed on radiotherapy plus ipilimumab. Each CDR3 is given with its conserved first and last residue. Size is omitted from some rows. Given values are once, few, many or a class for expanded clones.

clone_size: NA; v_call: TRBV5-1; cdr3_aa: CASSLEGYAKNIQYF
clone_size: NA; v_call: TRBV6-5; cdr3_aa: CASSYSGSSYNEQFF
clone_size: NA; v_call: TRBV7-9; cdr3_aa: CASKPGGSGNTIYF
clone_size: NA; v_call: TRBV6-5; cdr3_aa: CASSYSSVRETQYF
clone_size: NA; v_call: TRBV9; cdr3_aa: CASSGSGEDTQYF
clone_size: NA; v_call: TRBV27; cdr3_aa: CASNPKTSGGADTGELFF
clone_size: NA; v_call: TRBV7-7; cdr3_aa: CASSLAQGQETQYF
clone_size: NA; v_call: TRBV27; cdr3_aa: CASSLLAGETQETQYF
clone_size: NA; v_call: TRBV5-4; cdr3_aa: CASSLAGTSGRETQYF
clone_size: NA; v_call: TRBV5-6; cdr3_aa: CASSRREETQYF
clone_size: NA; v_call: TRBV13; cdr3_aa: CASSLDPSGGLQFF
clone_size: NA; v_call: TRBV5-3; cdr3_aa: CARSHKATGRGTEAFF
clone_size: few; v_call: TRBV2; cdr3_aa: CASSRQGTRDGYTF
clone_size: NA; v_call: TRBV6-6; cdr3_aa: CAILAGGDDTQYF
clone_size: few; v_call: TRBV9; cdr3_aa: CASSPHQGASEKLFF
clone_size: NA; v_call: TRBV4-3; cdr3_aa: CASSQLYRGTNEKLFF
clone_size: NA; v_call: TRBV9; cdr3_aa: CASSVRDSRAYTGELFF
clone_size: NA; v_call: TRBV9; cdr3_aa: CASSWGGGANNEQFF
clone_size: once; v_call: TRBV28; cdr3_aa: CASSLGGGVNEQFF
clone_size: NA; v_call: TRBV29-1; cdr3_aa: CSVGAGSGYTF
clone_size: NA; v_call: TRBV6-1; cdr3_aa: CASSEVVVSTEAFF
clone_size: NA; v_call: TRBV19; cdr3_aa: CASLPTGNYGYTF
clone_size: NA; v_call: TRBV13; cdr3_aa: CASSLDSMNTEAFF
clone_size: few; v_call: TRBV11-2; cdr3_aa: CASSSQGAGTEAFF
clone_size: NA; v_call: TRBV7-9; cdr3_aa: CASSLAGDREQYF
clone_size: NA; v_call: TRBV11-3; cdr3_aa: CASSLGQGANSEQFF
clone_size: few; v_call: TRBV10-3; cdr3_aa: CAINGGRNEQFF
clone_size: NA; v_call: TRBV19; cdr3_aa: CASSWSSLTHGYTF